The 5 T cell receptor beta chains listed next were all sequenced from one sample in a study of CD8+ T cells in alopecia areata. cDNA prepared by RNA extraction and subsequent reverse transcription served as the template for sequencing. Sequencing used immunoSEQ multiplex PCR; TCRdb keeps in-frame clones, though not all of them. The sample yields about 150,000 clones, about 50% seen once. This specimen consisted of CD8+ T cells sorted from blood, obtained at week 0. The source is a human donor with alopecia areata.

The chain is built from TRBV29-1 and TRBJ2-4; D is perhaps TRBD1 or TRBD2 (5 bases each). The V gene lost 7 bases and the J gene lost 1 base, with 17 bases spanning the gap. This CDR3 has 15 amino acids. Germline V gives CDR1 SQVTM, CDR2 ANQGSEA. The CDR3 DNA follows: TGCAGCGCCGTAAGGGGTGGGGAGGCCAAAAACATTCAGTACTTC. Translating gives CSAVRGGEAKNIQYF.

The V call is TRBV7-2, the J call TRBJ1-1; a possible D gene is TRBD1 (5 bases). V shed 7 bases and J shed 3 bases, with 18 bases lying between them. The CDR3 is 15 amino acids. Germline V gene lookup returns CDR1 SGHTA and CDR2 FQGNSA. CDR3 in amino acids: CASTAWLGQDTEAFF. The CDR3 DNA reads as TGTGCCAGCACCGCATGGTTGGGGCAGGACACTGAAGCTTTCTTT.

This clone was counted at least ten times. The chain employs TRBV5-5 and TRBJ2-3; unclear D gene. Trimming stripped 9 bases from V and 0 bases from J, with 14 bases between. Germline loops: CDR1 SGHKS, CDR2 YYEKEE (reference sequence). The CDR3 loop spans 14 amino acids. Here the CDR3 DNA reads TGTGCCACCGGCGGTAGGTTCAGCACAGATACGCAGTATTTT. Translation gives CATGGRFSTDTQYF.

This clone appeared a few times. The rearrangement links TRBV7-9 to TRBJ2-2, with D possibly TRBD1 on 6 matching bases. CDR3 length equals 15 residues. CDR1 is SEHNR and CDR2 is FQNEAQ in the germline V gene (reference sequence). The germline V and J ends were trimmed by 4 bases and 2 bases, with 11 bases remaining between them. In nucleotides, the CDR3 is TGTGCCAGCAGCTCCCAGGGACAAAACACCGGGGAGCTGTTTTTT. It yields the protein CASSSQGQNTGELFF.

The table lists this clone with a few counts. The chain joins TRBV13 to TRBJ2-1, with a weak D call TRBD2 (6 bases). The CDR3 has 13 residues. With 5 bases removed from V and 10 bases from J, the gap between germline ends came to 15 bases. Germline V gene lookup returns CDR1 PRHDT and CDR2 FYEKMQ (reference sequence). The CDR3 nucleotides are TGTGCCAGCAGCCTACCTTCGGGGGAGGAGCAGTTCTTC. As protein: CASSLPSGEEQFF.